This passage covers 6 T cell receptor beta chains from one sample sequenced in a study of cytomegalovirus exposure and HLA in healthy donors. Primers: 60 Vbeta forward and 13 Jbeta reverse. Sequenced by immunoSEQ multiplex PCR; TCRdb stores in-frame clones only, minus some. Altogether 140,000 to 150,000 clones are present, less than 85% being singletons, with the ten largest covering about 2%. Source material: PBMCs. The receptor source for this set is a woman in her fifties or sixties in good health and CMV-seropositive.

The chain uses TRBV6-1 and TRBJ1-1; D is ambiguous. Germline lookup yields CDR1 MNHNS and CDR2 SASEGT. The CDR3 extends over 13 amino acids. V was shortened by 6 bases and J by 1 base, with 9 bases between the two germline ends. The CDR3 region is CASRRIQNTEAFF. The CDR3 nucleotides read TGTGCCAGCAGGCGTATCCAGAACACTGAAGCTTTCTTT.

The rearrangement joins TRBV5-4 to TRBJ1-3; tentatively, D is TRBD1 (6 bases). There are 13 residues in the CDR3. CDR1 and CDR2 from the germline V gene are SGHNT and YYREEE (reference sequence). V dropped 4 bases and J dropped 4 bases, with 9 bases sitting between them. CDR3 DNA sequence: TGTGCCAGCAGCATAACAGGGGGAAACACCATATATTTT. Residues: CASSITGGNTIYF.

This clone has only a few counts. This chain uses TRBV12-5 with TRBJ1-1, with D perhaps matching TRBD1 (5 bases). The CDR3 length is 13 residues. Trimming took 2 bases from V and 6 from J, leaving 10 bases between them. Germline CDR1 reads LGHNT; CDR2 reads FRNRAP. The CDR3 DNA reads as TGTGCTAGTGGTTTGCTGGGGCACTCTGAAGCTTTCTTT. This translates into CASGLLGHSEAFF.

The genes are TRBV18 and TRBJ2-2; 7 bases align to TRBD2. This CDR3 region has 16 residues. After removal of 5 bases from V and 0 bases from J, the junction contained 6 bases not matched to a gene. Germline CDR1 reads KGHSH; CDR2 reads LQKENI. This CDR3 reads CASSDLAATNTGELFF. Written as DNA, the CDR3 is TGTGCCAGCTCAGATCTAGCGGCCACGAACACCGGGGAGCTGTTTTTT.

This chain connects TRBV10-3 to TRBJ2-7, with a tentative D call TRBD1 (5 bases). Germline V gives CDR1 ENHRY, CDR2 SYGVKD. The CDR3 spans 12 residues. V lost 2 bases to trimming and J lost 4 bases, with 6 bases between them. CDR3 in amino acids: CAISEQGYEQYF. For the CDR3, the DNA is TGTGCCATCAGTGAGCAGGGTTACGAGCAGTACTTC.

This clone has just a few counts. The chain couples TRBV6-6 to TRBJ1-1; D remains ambiguous. The germline V gene has CDR1 MNHNY and CDR2 SVGAGI (reference sequence). The CDR3 spans 16 residues. Trimming cost V 0 bases and J 3 bases, with 14 bases left between them. CDR3 protein: CASSYSRVHTDTEAFF. The CDR3 region has the DNA TGTGCCAGCAGTTACTCGAGGGTACATACTGACACTGAAGCTTTCTTT.